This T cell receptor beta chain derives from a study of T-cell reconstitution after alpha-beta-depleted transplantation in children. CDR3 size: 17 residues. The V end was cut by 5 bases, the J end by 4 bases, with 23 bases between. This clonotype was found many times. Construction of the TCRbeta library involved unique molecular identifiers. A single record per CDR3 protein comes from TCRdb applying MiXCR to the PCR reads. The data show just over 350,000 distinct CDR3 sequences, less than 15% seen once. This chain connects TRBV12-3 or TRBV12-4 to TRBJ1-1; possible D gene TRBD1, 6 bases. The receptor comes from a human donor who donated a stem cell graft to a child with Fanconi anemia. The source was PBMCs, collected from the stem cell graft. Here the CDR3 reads CASSGGRRGGGTTEAFF. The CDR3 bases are TGTGCCAGCAGTGGGGGTCGCCGCGGAGGGGGGACCACTGAAGCTTTCTTT.